Following are 25 T cell receptor beta chains from one sample sequenced in a study of blood T cells in healthy people across ages. The use of a sample-barcoded 5' primer and a J-beta primer mix characterized a second PCR of about 7 to 12 cycles. TCRdb redid the calling of the 5' RACE reads with MiXCR, one entry per CDR3 protein. The table has about 570,000 distinct CDR3 sequences, approximately 25% seen once. The source material was blood. All receptors derive from a woman aged 70-85 years in good health.

This clonotype was seen ten or more times. The DNA of the CDR3 is TGCGCCAGCAGCTCGGGGACAGGGGACGGCTACACCTTC. Protein sequence: CASSSGTGDGYTF. This chain uses TRBV5-1 with TRBJ1-2, with 10 nucleotides matching TRBD1. The CDR3 sequence is 13 residues long. Losses at the gene ends were 3 bases for V and 8 bases for J; bases not matched to a gene: 4. Germline CDR1 is SGHRS and CDR2 is YFSETQ.

CDR3: CASGQGRGYGNTIYF. The CDR3 bases are TGTGCTAGTGGCCAGGGCAGGGGGTATGGAAACACCATATATTTT. The chain links TRBV12-5 to TRBJ1-3; 7 nucleotides align to TRBD1. Germline CDR1 LGHNT, CDR2 FRNRAP. Germline trimming cut 6 bases from V and 3 bases from J; bases unmatched to any gene: 8. The length of the CDR3 is 15 residues.

This clonotype was recorded a few times. The J gene is TRBJ1-6, the V gene TRBV9; 7 bases agree with TRBD1. Germline CDR1 and CDR2: SGDLS and YYNGEE. V trimming: 4 bases; J trimming: 0 bases; junction bases outside the gene matches: 19. The CDR3 is 21 residues long. The CDR3 nucleotides read TGTGCCAGCAGCCCCGGAGGACAGGACGGCCTGTTAAGCTCCTATAATTCACCCCTCCACTTT. Translated, it gives CASSPGGQDGLLSSYNSPLHF. Using reference TRBV9 and TRBJ1-6 for the parts outside the CDR3, the full variable domain is DSGVTQTPKHLITATGQRVTLRCSPRSGDLSVYWYQQSLDQGLQFLIQYYNGEERAKGNILERFSAQQFPDLHSELNLSSLELGDSALYFCASSPGGQDGLLSSYNSPLHFGNGTRLTVT.

The chain links TRBV24-1 to TRBJ2-7, with 10 bases that match TRBD1. With 6 bases clipped from V and 5 bases from J, the junction kept 12 bases outside the gene matches. From germline, CDR1 is KGHDR and CDR2 SFDVKD. There are 16 residues in the CDR3. The CDR3 sequence: CATSKTGGDRGHEQYF. The CDR3 DNA reads TGTGCCACCAGTAAAACGGGGGGGGACAGGGGCCACGAGCAGTACTTC.

V is TRBV3-1 and J is TRBJ1-1, with TRBD1 matching 8 bases. This CDR3 comprises 15 residues. Germline V gives CDR1 LGHDT, CDR2 YNNKEL (reference sequence). V was clipped by 4 bases and J by 1 base; unmatched bases: 5. CDR3 in amino acids: CASSPSGTGNTEAFF. The CDR3 nucleotides are TGTGCCAGCAGCCCGTCCGGGACAGGGAACACTGAAGCTTTCTTT.

This clonotype was recorded many times. The chain recombines TRBV12-3 or TRBV12-4 with TRBJ2-7; 8 nucleotides match TRBD1. With 3 bases clipped from V and 3 bases from J, the junction kept 4 bases outside the gene matches. The CDR3 sequence is 14 residues long. The CDR3 loop reads CASSFTGGYYEQYF. The CDR3 region has the DNA TGTGCCAGCAGTTTTACAGGGGGTTACTACGAGCAGTACTTC.

This sequence joins TRBV28 and TRBJ1-2, with D perhaps matching TRBD1 (6 bases). Trimming cost V 7 bases and J 12 bases, with 24 bases left between them. CDR1 is MDHEN, CDR2 SYDVKM, per germline. The CDR3 is made up of 14 amino acids. The DNA of the CDR3 is TGTGCCAGCAACCAAAACCCCGACAGGTTCTATGACACCTTC. Its translation: CASNQNPDRFYDTF.

This clonotype was seen just once. The chain has TRBV6-6 and TRBJ1-2; TRBD1 might be the D (5 bases). Per germline, CDR1 MNHNY and CDR2 SVGAGI (reference sequence). The CDR3 is made up of 13 amino acids. Trimming took 7 bases from V and 6 from J, leaving 15 bases between them. The chain's CDR3 is CASMAGSSDGYTF. The CDR3 nucleotides read TGTGCCAGCATGGCAGGGTCCTCGGATGGCTACACCTTC.

The chain couples TRBV11-2 to TRBJ2-2; possible D gene TRBD2, 6 bases. The V end lost 2 bases, the J end lost 1 base, and 8 bases lay between the germline ends. Germline CDR1 SGHAT, CDR2 FQNNGV. The CDR3 consists of 15 residues. For the CDR3, the DNA is TGTGCCAGCAGCTTATCGCGGGGGAACACCGGGGAGCTGTTTTTT. Translation: CASSLSRGNTGELFF.

J is TRBJ1-2 and V is TRBV6-5; D might be TRBD1 (5 bases). Germline CDR1 is MNHEY and CDR2 is SVGAGI. V lost 7 bases and J lost 0, with 6 bases in between. The CDR3 spans 12 residues. The CDR3 nucleotides are TGTGCCAGCACGACAGCTAACTATGGCTACACCTTC. Translated: CASTTANYGYTF.

About this clonotype: A junction boundary mismatches the germline segment, possibly from a read error. The chain links TRBV4-3 to TRBJ1-6; D remains ambiguous. The CDR3 runs 15 residues. In germline, CDR1 is LGHNA, CDR2 YSLEER. CDR3 sequence: CASIQNEGLNSPLHF. CDR3 nucleotides: TGCGCCAGCATCCAAAATGAGGGTTTAAATTCACCCCTCCACTTT.

This chain uses TRBV3-1 with TRBJ2-1; D is perhaps TRBD1 or TRBD2 (6 bases each). Germline CDR1 is LGHDT and CDR2 is YNNKEL (reference sequence). CDR3 length: 15 amino acids. V was trimmed by 3 bases and J by 1 base, leaving 10 bases between them. CDR3 nucleotides: TGTGCCAGCAGCCACTCGGGGGCTTCCTACAATGAGCAGTTCTTC. This translates into CASSHSGASYNEQFF.

The chain uses TRBV20-1 and TRBJ2-7, with D perhaps matching TRBD1 (5 bases). The CDR3 has 14 residues. The ends were cut back, 1 base at V and 2 bases at J, with 12 bases in the middle. From germline, CDR1 is DFQATT and CDR2 SNEGSKA (reference sequence). As DNA, the CDR3 is TGCAGTGCTAGAGTTATTGGCAGGGCCTACGAGCAGTACTTC. Residues: CSARVIGRAYEQYF.

There are a few counts of this clonotype. The chain joins TRBV20-1 to TRBJ1-2; 10 bases align to TRBD1. The CDR3 loop spans 12 amino acids. CDR1 and CDR2 from the germline V gene are DFQATT and SNEGSKA (reference sequence). V trimming: 6 bases; J trimming: 12 bases; junction bases outside the gene matches: 10. The CDR3 sequence: CSAARGQGIHTF. DNA for the CDR3: TGCAGTGCCGCCAGGGGACAGGGGATACACACCTTC.

This clonotype occurred a few times. V and J are TRBV20-1 and TRBJ2-3, with a tentative D call TRBD2 (6 bases). Per the germline V gene, CDR1 is DFQATT and CDR2 is SNEGSKA (reference sequence). The CDR3 extends over 14 amino acids. V was trimmed by 5 bases and J by 1 base, leaving 13 bases between them. This chain's CDR3 is CSAARDSGTDTQYF. CDR3 sequence (DNA): TGCAGTGCTGCCCGGGACTCGGGCACAGATACGCAGTATTTT.

The J gene is TRBJ2-3, the V gene TRBV11-2, with TRBD1 matching 7 bases. J lost 1 base, V lost 6 bases, and 4 bases had no gene match. Germline V gives CDR1 SGHAT, CDR2 FQNNGV. The CDR3 length is 14 residues. The CDR3 DNA is TGTGCCAGCAGTAATACAGGGGGCACAGATACGCAGTATTTT. The encoded protein is CASSNTGGTDTQYF.

This clonotype was recorded a few times. The chain joins TRBV5-1 to TRBJ1-4; 11 bases line up with TRBD1. Germline CDR1 reads SGHRS; CDR2 reads YFSETQ. This CDR3 region has 16 residues. The V gene end was trimmed by 4 bases and the J gene end by 5 bases; junction bases not matched to a gene: 7. The CDR3 nucleotides read TGCGCCAGCAGCATGATGGGACAGGGGGGAAATGAAAAACTGTTTTTT. It specifies CASSMMGQGGNEKLFF. Drawing the rest from reference TRBV5-1 and TRBJ1-4, the complete variable domain is KAGVTQTPRYLIKTRGQQVTLSCSPISGHRSVSWYQQTPGQGLQFLFEYFSETQRNKGNFPGRFSGRQFSNSRSEMNVSTLELGDSALYLCASSMMGQGGNEKLFFGSGTQLSVL.

The V call is TRBV7-2, the J call TRBJ1-6, with TRBD1 identical over 10 bases. Germline V gene data show CDR1 as SGHTA and CDR2 as FQGNSA. J lost 10 bases, V lost 5 bases, and 11 bases had no gene match. This CDR3 has 16 amino acids. The CDR3 DNA sequence: TGTGCCAGCAGCCAACCGGGACAGGGGCTACGGTCACCCCTCCACTTT. Translated: CASSQPGQGLRSPLHF. The full variable domain, rest sourced from reference TRBV7-2 and TRBJ1-6, is GAGVSQSPSNKVTEKGKDVELRCDPISGHTALYWYRQSLGQGLEFLIYFQGNSAPDKSGLPSDRFSAERTGGSVSTLTIQRTQQEDSAVYLCASSQPGQGLRSPLHFGNGTRLTVT.

The chain uses TRBV7-3 and TRBJ2-1, with 7 positions matching TRBD1. V lost 1 base, J lost 4 bases, and 7 bases stayed unmatched. Germline-derived CDR1 and CDR2 are SGHTA and FQGTGA. CDR3 length: 16 amino acids. The chain's CDR3 is CASSLKLGGSYNEQFF. The CDR3 region has the DNA TGTGCCAGCAGCTTAAAATTAGGGGGCTCTTACAATGAGCAGTTCTTC.

This clonotype was seen a few times. The V call is TRBV5-1, the J call TRBJ1-6; D perhaps matches TRBD1 (6 bases). Germline V lookup: CDR1 SGHRS, CDR2 YFSETQ. The ends were cut back, 0 bases at V and 7 bases at J, with 14 bases in the middle. CDR3 size: 16 residues. CDR3 nucleotide sequence: TGCGCCAGCAGCTTGGCTTACGGGGGCAGAAATTCACCCCTCCACTTT. Translated: CASSLAYGGRNSPLHF.

This clonotype came up many times. J is TRBJ2-5 and V is TRBV28, with D possibly being TRBD1 or TRBD2 (5 bases each). Germline lookup yields CDR1 MDHEN and CDR2 SYDVKM. V was shortened by 3 bases and J by 0 bases, with 8 bases between the two germline ends. The CDR3 extends over 14 amino acids. This CDR3 reads CASSFSGHQETQYF. In DNA, the CDR3 is TGTGCCAGCAGTTTTTCGGGACACCAAGAGACCCAGTACTTC. Together with reference TRBV28 and TRBJ2-5, the CDR3 gives the full variable domain: DVKVTQSSRYLVKRTGEKVFLECVQDMDHENMFWYRQDPGLGLRLIYFSYDVKMKEKGDIPEGYSVSREKKERFSLILESASTNQTSMYLCASSFSGHQETQYFGPGTRLLVL.

The J gene is TRBJ2-6, the V gene TRBV20-1, with 9 nucleotides matching TRBD1. J lost 0 bases, V lost 6 bases, and 9 bases had no gene match. The germline V gene has CDR1 DFQATT and CDR2 SNEGSKA (reference sequence). The CDR3 runs to 17 residues. The DNA for the CDR3 is TGCAGTGCATCCGGGACAGGGTGGAGCTCTGGGGCCAACGTCCTGACTTTC. Its translation is CSASGTGWSSGANVLTF.

This clonotype was recorded a few times. The gene calls are TRBV12-3 or TRBV12-4 and TRBJ2-5; 10 positions agree with TRBD2. The J call is doubtful: the DNA matches TRBJ2-7 better. The length of the CDR3 is 15 residues. The CDR3 protein is CASTRSGGAFDEQYF. The CDR3 DNA reads TGTGCCAGCACCAGGAGCGGGGGGGCGTTTGACGAGCAGTACTTC.

The rearrangement links TRBV20-1 to TRBJ1-1, with D possibly TRBD1 on 6 matching bases. Germline V gives CDR1 DFQATT, CDR2 SNEGSKA (reference sequence). The CDR3 spans 14 residues. V was pared by 5 bases and J by 1 base, with 14 bases between. The CDR3 region has the DNA TGCAGTGCTCAAGGGGGGGGAGGGAACACTGAAGCTTTCTTT. It yields the protein CSAQGGGGNTEAFF.

The chain carries TRBV12-3 or TRBV12-4 and TRBJ1-1; D might be TRBD1 (5 bases). The CDR3 is made up of 15 amino acids. Trimming stripped 3 bases from V and 2 bases from J, with 13 bases between. The CDR3 region has the DNA TGTGCCAGCAGTTTTAATCCCGGGGGAAACACTGAAGCTTTCTTT. Translation gives CASSFNPGGNTEAFF.